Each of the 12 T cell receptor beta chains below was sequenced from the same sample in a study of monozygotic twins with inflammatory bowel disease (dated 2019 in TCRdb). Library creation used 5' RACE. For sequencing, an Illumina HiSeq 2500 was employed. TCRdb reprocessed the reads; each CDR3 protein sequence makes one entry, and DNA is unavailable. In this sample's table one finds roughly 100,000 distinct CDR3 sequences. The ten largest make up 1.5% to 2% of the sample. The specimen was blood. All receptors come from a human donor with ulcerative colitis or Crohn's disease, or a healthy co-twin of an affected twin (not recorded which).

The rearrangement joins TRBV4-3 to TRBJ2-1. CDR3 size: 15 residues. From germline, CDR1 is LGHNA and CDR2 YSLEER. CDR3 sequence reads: CASSLVASSYNEQFF.

CDR3 sequence reads: CATSDKNRGTDTQYF. The chain uses TRBV24-1 and TRBJ2-3; the TCRdb D gene call, TRBD1, has no DNA to confirm it. The CDR3 totals 15 residues. Germline CDR1 KGHDR, CDR2 SFDVKD.

CDR3 sequence reads: CASSSWTVYYGYTF. The chain is built from TRBV7-2 and TRBJ1-2; the TRBD1 assignment by TCRdb is unverifiable without DNA. CDR3 size: 14 residues. Germline V CDR1 and CDR2: SGHTA, FQGNSA.

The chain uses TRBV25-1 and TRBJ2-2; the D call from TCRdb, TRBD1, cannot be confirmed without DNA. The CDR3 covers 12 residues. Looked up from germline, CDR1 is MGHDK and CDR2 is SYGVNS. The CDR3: CASEQDTGELFF.

The CDR3 sequence is CASSQDRGFGYAPYEQYF. The chain is built from TRBV4-3 and TRBJ2-7; checking the TCRdb D call of TRBD1 is not possible without DNA. The CDR3 runs to 18 residues. Germline V gene sequence: CDR1 LGHNA, CDR2 YSLEER.

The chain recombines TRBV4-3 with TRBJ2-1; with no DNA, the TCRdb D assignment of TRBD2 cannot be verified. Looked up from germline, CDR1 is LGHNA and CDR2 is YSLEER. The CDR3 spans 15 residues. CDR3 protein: CASSQVRELSNEQFF.

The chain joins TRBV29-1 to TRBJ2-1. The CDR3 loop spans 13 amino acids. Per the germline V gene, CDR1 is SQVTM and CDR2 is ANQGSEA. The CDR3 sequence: CSVEDPRYNEQFF.

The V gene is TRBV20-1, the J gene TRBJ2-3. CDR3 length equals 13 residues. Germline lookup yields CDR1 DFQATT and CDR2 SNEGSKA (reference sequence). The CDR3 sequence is CSARVSTTDTQYF.

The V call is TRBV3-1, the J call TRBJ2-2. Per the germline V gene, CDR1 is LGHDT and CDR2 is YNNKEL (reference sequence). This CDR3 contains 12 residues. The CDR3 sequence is CASSQIIGELFF.

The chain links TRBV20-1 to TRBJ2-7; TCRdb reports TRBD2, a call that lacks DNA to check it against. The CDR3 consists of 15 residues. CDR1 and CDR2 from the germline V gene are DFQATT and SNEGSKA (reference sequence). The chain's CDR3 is CSARESPASGYEQYF.

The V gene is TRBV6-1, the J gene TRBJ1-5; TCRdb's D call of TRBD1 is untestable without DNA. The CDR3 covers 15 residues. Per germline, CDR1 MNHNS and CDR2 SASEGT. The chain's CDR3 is CASSRDRGRNQPQHF.

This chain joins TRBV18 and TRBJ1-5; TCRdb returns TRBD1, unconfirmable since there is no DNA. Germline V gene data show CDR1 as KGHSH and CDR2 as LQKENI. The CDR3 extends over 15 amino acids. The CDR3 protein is CASSPRQGGNQPQHF.